The clone carrying this T cell receptor (beta chain) was counted a single time. Its antigen remains unknown. This CDR3 is built from 13 residues. Germline values: CDR1 MNHEY, CDR2 SMNVEV (reference sequence). V was clipped by 8 bases and J by 1 base, with 12 bases between them. This record belongs to a study of cytomegalovirus exposure and HLA in healthy donors. Use of 60 Vbeta and 13 Jbeta primers characterized the PCR. Original handling: In a later analysis, about 12 million of tens of millions of unique beta chains occurred in at least two donors. Data came from immunoSEQ multiplex PCR; TCRdb stores just in-frame clones and leaves some out. D and trimming come from the DNA, and the V and J calls and clone size come from that table. The sample lists under 200,000 clones, roughly three quarters occurring once. The study, taken as a whole, reports: In an earlier analysis, most TCR beta V segments were productive about 87% or about 30% of the time. A reported reduction in N-insertions relative to the roughly 700-donor mean was seen in an Asian-associated ancestry cluster in a later analysis. Several top significant clusters appeared, in a later analysis, to be linked to common viral pathogens.

The source material was PBMCs. This rearrangement joins TRBV27 to TRBJ2-7; TRBD1 might be the D (5 bases). This receptor was identified in a male donor in good health and CMV-seropositive. DNA for the CDR3: TGTGCCAGCGCTAACAGGACGTCCTACGAGCAGTACTTC. It codes for CASANRTSYEQYF.